This T cell receptor beta chain appears in the sequencing data of a study of T cell responses to AZD1222 COVID-19 vaccine. Study-wide background: Second-dose intervals near 4 or 12 weeks were combined. Points from the study as a whole: An increase in Spike-specific TCR breadth and depth was observed after two AZD1222 doses. Donor demographics were predominantly white British with a female majority; clonal diversity may be underestimated. Reportedly, nearly half the spike-specific TCRs target unmutated variant regions.

The repertoire was sequenced with immunoSEQ multiplex PCR; TCRdb's copy has only in-frame clones and lacks some. The data contain 90,000 to 120,000 clones, around 84% of them seen just once; the ten biggest clones take up over 3%. Regarding this clone: Its antigen is still unknown.

Germline lookup yields CDR1 SGHTA and CDR2 FQGNSA. The V gene lost 5 bases and the J gene lost 7 bases, with 11 bases spanning the gap. The CDR3 is made up of 12 amino acids. The chain links TRBV7-2 to TRBJ1-2, with no clear D. Sequencing used peripheral blood, obtained on day 0 of AZD1222 vaccination. The clonotype was recovered from an adult in good health. The CDR3 coding sequence is TGTGCCAGCAGCCTGGGTCCTCTTGGCTACACCTTC. Residues: CASSLGPLGYTF.